This T cell receptor (beta chain) was sequenced for a study of blood T cell repertoires in COVID-19. Study summary: The analysed material was cDNA or gDNA that came from T cells, B-cell-depleted T cells, or PBMCs.

Germline lookup yields CDR1 MNHEY and CDR2 SMNVEV (reference sequence). Trimming cost V 1 base and J 8 bases, with 11 bases left between them. This CDR3 is built from 14 residues. Generated by immunoSEQ multiplex PCR, the TCRdb table keeps only in-frame clones and is missing some. The table has 350,000 to 400,000 clones, approximately 91% seen once. Participant age was roughly 18 to 90 years, and participants resided in roughly 24 US areas. Participants had their cohort set by participant-reported clinical history. Exposed enrollees had met someone with a PCR-confirmed or clinician-diagnosed COVID-19 case at some point within the 2 weeks before study entry. This clone was recorded a few times.

The sample was PBMCs or T cells enriched from blood (not recorded which). The clonotype comes from a woman in her thirties or forties who had been exposed to COVID-19. The chain joins TRBV27 to TRBJ1-4; a weak D match, TRBD1 (6 bases). The CDR3 bases are TGTGCCAGCAGTTTATTCCAGGGGAGCGAAAAACTGTTTTTT. Its translation is CASSLFQGSEKLFF.